This T cell receptor (beta chain) was observed in a study of cytomegalovirus exposure and HLA in healthy donors. The overall study: HLA-typed donors were the source of 86 million or so unique TCRs held in an early data release. Study outcomes and limitations: Whilst most TCR sequences proved rare, a subset of public TCRs occurred across many donors.

Primers for the PCR totalled 60 Vbeta and 13 Jbeta. Under the authors' procedure: In a later analysis, the count reached some 88 million unique TCR beta chains, with around 10 million shared. Assay: immunoSEQ multiplex PCR; the TCRdb copy retains only in-frame clones and omits some. V, J and clone size are those of that table, while D and trimming were read from the DNA. The sample holds approximately 120,000 clones, around three quarters seen once. A word on this clone: Its antigen is as yet unknown.

The CDR3 is 17 residues long. V was trimmed by 3 bases and J by 0 bases, leaving 13 bases between them. The germline V gene encodes CDR1 SGHRS and CDR2 YFSETQ. Donors likely had unrecorded immune exposures despite being nominally healthy when sampled. What was sequenced was PBMCs. The V call is TRBV5-1, the J call TRBJ2-6; D remains ambiguous. The source is a female donor in good health and CMV-seronegative. The CDR3 DNA reads TGCGCCAGCAGCTCGGTCGCAAGTAACTCTGGGGCCAACGTCCTGACTTTC. Translation gives CASSSVASNSGANVLTF.